A single sample is the source of the 11 T cell receptor beta chains below, sequenced in a study of identical twins. TCRdb reanalysed the 5' RACE reads using MiXCR and keeps one entry per CDR3 protein. The sample carries around 250,000 distinct CDR3 sequences, about 8.9% recorded once. These data also featured in a second study, about yellow fever vaccine responses in identical twins.

Sequenced: CD8+ T cells sorted from blood. Every receptor here comes from a young woman in good health.

The sample holds a few counts of this clonotype. The V call is TRBV20-1, the J call TRBJ1-1, with D tentatively TRBD1 (6 bases). With 5 bases removed from V and 1 base from J, the gap between germline ends came to 11 bases. Looked up from germline, CDR1 is DFQATT and CDR2 is SNEGSKA (reference sequence). The CDR3 runs 13 residues. The DNA of the CDR3 is TGCAGTGCTCGCCCGACAGGGAACACTGAAGCTTTCTTT. The encoded protein is CSARPTGNTEAFF.

The rearrangement links TRBV6-1 to TRBJ1-1; TRBD1 agrees at 8 bases. CDR1 MNHNS and CDR2 SASEGT come from the germline V gene. With V trimmed by 5 bases and J by 0 bases, 8 bases remained unmatched. CDR3 length: 16 residues. The CDR3 sequence: CASSSDRGYMNTEAFF. The CDR3, as DNA: TGTGCCAGCAGTAGCGACAGGGGCTACATGAACACTGAAGCTTTCTTT.

The V and J genes are TRBV4-3 and TRBJ2-1, with unresolved D. Trimming took off 0 bases at V and 8 bases at J, with 14 bases between the two ends. CDR1 and CDR2 from the germline V gene are LGHNA and YSLEER. This CDR3 region has 15 residues. The CDR3: CASSQDQAPSYEQFF. Here the CDR3 DNA reads TGCGCCAGCAGCCAAGACCAAGCGCCGAGCTATGAGCAGTTCTTC.

In its sample, this clonotype was seen a few times. CDR3 protein: CASSFHGTSGRYEQYF. The DNA of the CDR3 is TGTGCCAGCAGCTTTCACGGGACTAGCGGGCGGTACGAGCAGTACTTC. The gene calls are TRBV7-2 and TRBJ2-7, with 12 bases matching TRBD2. The germline V gene has CDR1 SGHTA and CDR2 FQGNSA. The length of the CDR3 is 16 residues. The J segment lost 4 bases and the V segment lost 3 bases, leaving 7 bases of the junction unmatched.

The chain links TRBV7-9 to TRBJ2-3; no definite D call. The V and J ends lost 3 bases and 3 bases respectively, with 10 bases between them. Germline V lookup: CDR1 SEHNR, CDR2 FQNEAQ (reference sequence). The CDR3 runs to 14 residues. CDR3 in DNA: TGTGCCAGCAGCTTCCCTGTTGTAACAGATACGCAGTATTTT. This encodes CASSFPVVTDTQYF.

This clonotype was seen many times. The rearrangement links TRBV7-9 to TRBJ2-7, with a possible D match to TRBD2 (5 bases). Trimming shortened V by 4 bases and J by 3 bases, and 10 bases separated the two germline ends. This CDR3 spans 13 amino acids. Germline V gene data show CDR1 as SEHNR and CDR2 as FQNEAQ (reference sequence). CDR3 nucleotide sequence: TGTGCCAGCAGCTCGGTGCGGGTCTACGAGCAGTACTTC. Translating it yields CASSSVRVYEQYF.

The chain joins TRBV6-1 to TRBJ2-1, with 8 bases identical to TRBD2. V lost 8 bases and J lost 2; bases outside the gene matches: 5. Germline-derived CDR1 and CDR2 are MNHNS and SASEGT. This CDR3 spans 14 amino acids. This chain's CDR3 is CASPIAGPYNEQFF. As DNA, the CDR3 is TGTGCCAGCCCCATAGCGGGACCCTACAATGAGCAGTTCTTC.

This clonotype occurred many times. This chain joins TRBV7-9 and TRBJ2-1; D ambiguous. This CDR3 is 10 amino acids long. V lost 10 bases and J lost 8, with 9 bases in between. CDR1 SEHNR and CDR2 FQNEAQ come from the germline V gene (reference sequence). CDR3: CATPGHEQFF. The CDR3, as DNA: TGTGCCACCCCGGGCCATGAGCAGTTCTTC.

Ten or more counts support this clonotype. The chain has TRBV7-8 and TRBJ2-3; 14 bases line up with TRBD2. Germline V gene lookup returns CDR1 SGHVS and CDR2 FQNEAQ. Trimming cost V 5 bases and J 2 bases; bases outside gene matches: 3. The length of the CDR3 is 16 residues. The CDR3 reads CASSPTSGGVTDTQYF. The CDR3 coding sequence is TGTGCCAGCAGCCCGACTAGCGGGGGGGTCACAGATACGCAGTATTTT.

The chain joins TRBV20-1 to TRBJ2-3, with D perhaps matching TRBD2 (5 bases). V lost 6 bases to trimming and J lost 3 bases, with 16 bases between them. In germline, CDR1 is DFQATT, CDR2 SNEGSKA (reference sequence). CDR3 length: 14 amino acids. The CDR3 reads CSARKGPGTDTQYF. The CDR3 nucleotides read TGCAGTGCAAGAAAGGGCCCGGGGACAGATACGCAGTATTTT.

This clonotype has only a few counts. The V gene is TRBV12-3 or TRBV12-4, the J gene TRBJ1-2, with 7 nucleotides matching TRBD1. The CDR3 is made up of 13 amino acids. V shed 3 bases and J 2 bases; nucleotides not matched to a gene: 0. CDR3 protein: CASSLTGNYGYTF. The DNA for the CDR3 is TGTGCCAGCAGTTTGACAGGGAACTATGGCTACACCTTC.